A selection of T cell receptor beta chains follows, all from one sample in a study of blood T cell repertoires in COVID-19. Some clones are missing from TCRdb's copy, which holds only in-frame ones; the method was immunoSEQ multiplex PCR. The sample lists about 120,000 clones, around 91% occurring once. Input material: peripheral blood. The receptors were gathered from a man aged 70-80 years with active or convalescent COVID-19. Both conserved end residues are part of each CDR3. The D gene is left open where the match is weak. Rows give clone size only sometimes, using once, few, many, or a class for an expanded clone.

V	J	D	size	CDR3	DNA
TRBV5-7	TRBJ1-1	.	once	CASSPWGAEHTEAFF	TGTGCCAGCAGCCCTTGGGGAGCGGAACACACTGAAGCTTTCTTT
TRBV4-1	TRBJ2-7	TRBD1	.	CASSQDRTGTFSYEQYF	TGCGCCAGCAGCCAAGATAGGACAGGTACTTTCTCCTACGAGCAGTACTTC
TRBV27	TRBJ2-1	.	.	CASITYNEQFF	TGTGCCAGCATAACTTACAATGAGCAGTTCTTC
TRBV27	TRBJ1-2	.	once	CASSLRVGDGYTF	TGTGCCAGCAGTTTGAGGGTAGGAGATGGCTACACCTTC
TRBV18	TRBJ1-2	TRBD1	.	CASSPTPTGGRNYGYTF	TGTGCCAGCTCACCGACTCCGACAGGGGGCAGGAACTATGGCTACACCTTC
TRBV6-5	TRBJ1-2	.	.	CASSYSSFNGYTF	TGTGCCAGCAGTTACTCGAGTTTTAATGGCTACACCTTC
TRBV11-2	TRBJ2-7	.	.	CASSPAGGAPYEQYF	TGTGCCAGCAGCCCCGCTGGTGGGGCCCCCTACGAGCAGTACTTC
TRBV30	TRBJ1-5	.	once	CAWSTGWNQPQHF	TGTGCCTGGAGTACAGGCTGGAATCAGCCCCAGCATTTT
TRBV6-6	TRBJ2-5	.	.	CASSRGASETQYF	TGTGCCAGCAGCCGGGGGGCATCAGAGACCCAGTACTTC
TRBV19	TRBJ1-4	TRBD1	.	CASRGTGEHEKLFF	TGTGCCAGCCGGGGGACAGGCGAGCATGAAAAACTGTTTTTT
TRBV14	TRBJ1-2	.	.	CASSQDTGSYGYTF	TGTGCCAGCAGCCAAGATACAGGGAGCTATGGCTACACCTTC
TRBV10-3	TRBJ2-7	.	once	CAISELGGTYEQYF	TGTGCCATCAGTGAGTTGGGCGGGACCTACGAGCAGTACTTC
TRBV7-9	TRBJ2-1	TRBD1	.	CASSLIGQGFNEQFF	TGTGCCAGCAGCCTGATCGGACAGGGCTTCAATGAGCAGTTCTTC
TRBV28	TRBJ1-2	.	.	CSSGGWSYGYTF	TGTTCTAGCGGTGGGTGGAGCTATGGCTACACCTTC